Here is one T cell receptor (beta chain) with its context. The data originate from a study of PD-L1 blockade in urothelial cancer. Study as a whole: Of some 30 patients, about 24 were males with bladder-origin urothelial cancer. Among blood samples, the median T cell count was some 140,000.

Unmatched junction bases numbered 4, after V lost 5 bases and J lost 5 bases. The CDR3 is made up of 13 amino acids. CDR1 is LGHNA and CDR2 is YNFKEQ in the germline V gene. The time point here: peripheral blood 6 weeks after treatment start. Every PCR got spiked synthetic TCR analog templates. TCRdb keeps only in-frame clones here, not all; method: immunoSEQ multiplex PCR. This table has fewer than 50,000 clones, roughly 90% appearing once. The chain links TRBV4-2 to TRBJ2-5; 8 nucleotides align to TRBD1. The source is a man aged 60 to 75 with urothelial cancer. This specimen consisted of PBMCs, obtained around atezolizumab (anti-PD-L1) treatment. CDR3 DNA: TGTGCCAGCAGCTCGGACAGGGCGGAGACCCAGTACTTC. Protein sequence: CASSSDRAETQYF.